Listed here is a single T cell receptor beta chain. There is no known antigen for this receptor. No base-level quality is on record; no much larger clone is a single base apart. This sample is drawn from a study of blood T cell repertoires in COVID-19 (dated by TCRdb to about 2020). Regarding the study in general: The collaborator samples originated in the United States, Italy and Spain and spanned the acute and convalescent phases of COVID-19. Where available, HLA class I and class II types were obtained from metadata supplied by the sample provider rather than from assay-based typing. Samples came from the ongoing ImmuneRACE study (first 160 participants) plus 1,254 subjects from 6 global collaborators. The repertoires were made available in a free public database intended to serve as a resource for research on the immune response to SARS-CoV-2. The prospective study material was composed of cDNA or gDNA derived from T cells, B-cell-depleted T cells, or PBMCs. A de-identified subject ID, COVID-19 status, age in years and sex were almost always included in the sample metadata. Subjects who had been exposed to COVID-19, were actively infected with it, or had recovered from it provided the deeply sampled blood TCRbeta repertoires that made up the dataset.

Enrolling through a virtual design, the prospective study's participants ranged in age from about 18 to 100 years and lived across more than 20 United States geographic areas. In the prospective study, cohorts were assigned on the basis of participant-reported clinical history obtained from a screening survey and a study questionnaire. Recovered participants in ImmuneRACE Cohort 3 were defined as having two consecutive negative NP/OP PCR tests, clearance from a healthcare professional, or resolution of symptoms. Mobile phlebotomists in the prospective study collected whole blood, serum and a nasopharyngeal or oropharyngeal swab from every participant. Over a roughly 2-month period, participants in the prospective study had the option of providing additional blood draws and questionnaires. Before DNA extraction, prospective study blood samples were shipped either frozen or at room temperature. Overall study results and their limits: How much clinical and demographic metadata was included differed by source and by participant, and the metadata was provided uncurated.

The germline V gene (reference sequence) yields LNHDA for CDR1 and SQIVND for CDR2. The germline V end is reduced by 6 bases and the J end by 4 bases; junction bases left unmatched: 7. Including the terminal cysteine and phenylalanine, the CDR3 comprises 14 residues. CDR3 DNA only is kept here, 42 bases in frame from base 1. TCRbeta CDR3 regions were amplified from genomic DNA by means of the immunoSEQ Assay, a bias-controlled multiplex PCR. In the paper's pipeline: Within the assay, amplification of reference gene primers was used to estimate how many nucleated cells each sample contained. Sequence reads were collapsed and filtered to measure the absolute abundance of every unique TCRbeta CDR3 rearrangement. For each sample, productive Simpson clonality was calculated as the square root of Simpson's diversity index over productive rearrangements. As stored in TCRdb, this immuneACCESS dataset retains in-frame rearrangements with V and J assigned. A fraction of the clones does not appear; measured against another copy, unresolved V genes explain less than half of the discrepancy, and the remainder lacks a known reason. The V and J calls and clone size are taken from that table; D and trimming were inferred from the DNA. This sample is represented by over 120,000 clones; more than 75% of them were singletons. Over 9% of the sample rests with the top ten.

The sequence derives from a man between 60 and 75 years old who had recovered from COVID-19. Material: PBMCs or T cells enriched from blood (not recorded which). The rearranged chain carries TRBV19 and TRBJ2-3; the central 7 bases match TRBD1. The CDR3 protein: CASSHRGSADTQYF. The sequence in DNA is TGTGCCAGTAGCCACAGGGGTTCAGCAGATACGCAGTATTTT.